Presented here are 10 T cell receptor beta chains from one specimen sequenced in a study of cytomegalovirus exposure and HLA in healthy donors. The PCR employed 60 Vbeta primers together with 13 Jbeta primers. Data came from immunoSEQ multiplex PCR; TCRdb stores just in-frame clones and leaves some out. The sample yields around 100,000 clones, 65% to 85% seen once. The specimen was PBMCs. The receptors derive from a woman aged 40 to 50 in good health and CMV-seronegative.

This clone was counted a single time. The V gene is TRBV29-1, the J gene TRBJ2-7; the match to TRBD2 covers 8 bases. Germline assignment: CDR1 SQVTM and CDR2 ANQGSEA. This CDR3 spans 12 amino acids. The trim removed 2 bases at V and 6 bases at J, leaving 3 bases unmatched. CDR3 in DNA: TGCAGCGTTGAACGGACTAGCTCCGAGCAGTACTTC. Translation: CSVERTSSEQYF.

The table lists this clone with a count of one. Here the CDR3 reads CAIRASGNTDTQYF. CDR3 nucleotides: TGTGCCATCAGGGCCAGCGGAAACACAGATACGCAGTATTTT. The genes are TRBV10-3 and TRBJ2-3; TRBD2 is a possible D gene (5 bases). Trimming took off 6 bases at V and 2 bases at J, with 12 bases between the two ends. Germline CDR1 and CDR2: ENHRY and SYGVKD. The CDR3 extends over 14 amino acids.

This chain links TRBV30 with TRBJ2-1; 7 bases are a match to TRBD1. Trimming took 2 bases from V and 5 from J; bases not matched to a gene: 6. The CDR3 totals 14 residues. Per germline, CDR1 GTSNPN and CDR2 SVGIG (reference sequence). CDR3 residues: CAWSLVGQNNEQFF. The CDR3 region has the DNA TGTGCCTGGAGTCTGGTGGGACAGAACAATGAGCAGTTCTTC.

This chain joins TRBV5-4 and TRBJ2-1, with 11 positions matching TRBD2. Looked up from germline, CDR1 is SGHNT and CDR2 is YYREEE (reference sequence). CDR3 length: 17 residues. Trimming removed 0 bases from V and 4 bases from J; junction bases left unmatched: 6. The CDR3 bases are TGTGCCAGCAGCTTGGCTAGCGGGGGGACCTCTTACAATGAGCAGTTCTTC. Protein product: CASSLASGGTSYNEQFF.

The CDR3 loop is CASSFQGLAGGNEQFF. CDR3 nucleotides: TGTGCCAGCAGTTTCCAGGGACTAGCGGGGGGTAATGAGCAGTTCTTC. The rearrangement links TRBV6-5 to TRBJ2-1; TRBD2 agrees at 15 bases. The CDR3 spans 16 residues. The ends lost 4 bases at V and 7 bases at J; junction bases unmatched: 5. Germline V gene data show CDR1 as MNHEY and CDR2 as SVGAGI.

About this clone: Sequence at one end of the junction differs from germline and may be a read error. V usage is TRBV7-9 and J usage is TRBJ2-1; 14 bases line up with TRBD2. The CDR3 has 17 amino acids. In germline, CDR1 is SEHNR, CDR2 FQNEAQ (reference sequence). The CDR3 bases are TGTTCCAGCAGCTCCTCGACTAGCGGGAGGGCCTCGGGTGAGCAGTTCTTC. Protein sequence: CSSSSSTSGRASGEQFF.

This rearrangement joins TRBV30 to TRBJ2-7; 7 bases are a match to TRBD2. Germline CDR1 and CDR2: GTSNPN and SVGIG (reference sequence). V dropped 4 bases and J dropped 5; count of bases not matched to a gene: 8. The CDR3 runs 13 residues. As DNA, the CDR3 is TGTGCCTGGACTCCCGGGGGAGGGGACGAGCAGTACTTC. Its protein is CAWTPGGGDEQYF.

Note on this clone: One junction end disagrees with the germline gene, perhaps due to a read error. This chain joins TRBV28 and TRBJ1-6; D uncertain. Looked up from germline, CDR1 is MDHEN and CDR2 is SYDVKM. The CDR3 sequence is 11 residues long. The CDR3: CASSSNSPPHF. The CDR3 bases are TGTGCCAGCAGTTCTAATTCACCCCCCCACTTT.

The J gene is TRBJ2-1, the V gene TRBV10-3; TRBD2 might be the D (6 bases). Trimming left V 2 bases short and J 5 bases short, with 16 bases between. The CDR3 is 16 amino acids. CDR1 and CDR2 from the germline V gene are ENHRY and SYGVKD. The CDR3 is CAISERGASENNEQFF. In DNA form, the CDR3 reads TGTGCCATCAGTGAGAGAGGGGCTAGCGAGAACAATGAGCAGTTCTTC.

CDR3 in amino acids: CASSASGGIVDTQYF. Written as DNA, the CDR3 is TGCGCCAGCAGCGCCAGCGGGGGGATTGTAGATACGCAGTATTTT. V and J are TRBV5-1 and TRBJ2-3; 9 bases map to TRBD2. From germline, CDR1 is SGHRS and CDR2 YFSETQ. The CDR3 has 15 residues. V dropped 4 bases and J dropped 5; count of bases not matched to a gene: 8.